The text below deals with one T cell receptor beta chain. Its cognate antigen is unknown. J lost 4 bases, V lost 1 base, and 8 bases had no gene match. The CDR3 spans 16 residues. Germline CDR1 is SGHTA and CDR2 is FQGNSA. This record belongs to a study of cytomegalovirus exposure and HLA in healthy donors. Primers: 60 Vbeta forward and 13 Jbeta reverse. Profiled with immunoSEQ multiplex PCR; TCRdb holds only in-frame clones, not every one. The sample records under 90,000 clones, about 68% being singletons. The study's findings and limits: Only CMV serostatus was available as immune exposure information. Later work showed greater clonal expansion in HLA-associated TCR beta chains than in equally common others. Listed as cytomegalovirus-associated were 150 to 200 TCR beta chains.

The rearrangement joins TRBV7-2 to TRBJ2-7; 9 bases are a match to TRBD2. The sequence was obtained from a man aged 35-49 years in good health and CMV-seropositive. Sequencing input: PBMCs. The CDR3 spells CASSLGGPAGGYEQYF. The CDR3 DNA reads as TGTGCCAGCAGCTTAGGAGGGCCAGCGGGGGGTTACGAGCAGTACTTC.